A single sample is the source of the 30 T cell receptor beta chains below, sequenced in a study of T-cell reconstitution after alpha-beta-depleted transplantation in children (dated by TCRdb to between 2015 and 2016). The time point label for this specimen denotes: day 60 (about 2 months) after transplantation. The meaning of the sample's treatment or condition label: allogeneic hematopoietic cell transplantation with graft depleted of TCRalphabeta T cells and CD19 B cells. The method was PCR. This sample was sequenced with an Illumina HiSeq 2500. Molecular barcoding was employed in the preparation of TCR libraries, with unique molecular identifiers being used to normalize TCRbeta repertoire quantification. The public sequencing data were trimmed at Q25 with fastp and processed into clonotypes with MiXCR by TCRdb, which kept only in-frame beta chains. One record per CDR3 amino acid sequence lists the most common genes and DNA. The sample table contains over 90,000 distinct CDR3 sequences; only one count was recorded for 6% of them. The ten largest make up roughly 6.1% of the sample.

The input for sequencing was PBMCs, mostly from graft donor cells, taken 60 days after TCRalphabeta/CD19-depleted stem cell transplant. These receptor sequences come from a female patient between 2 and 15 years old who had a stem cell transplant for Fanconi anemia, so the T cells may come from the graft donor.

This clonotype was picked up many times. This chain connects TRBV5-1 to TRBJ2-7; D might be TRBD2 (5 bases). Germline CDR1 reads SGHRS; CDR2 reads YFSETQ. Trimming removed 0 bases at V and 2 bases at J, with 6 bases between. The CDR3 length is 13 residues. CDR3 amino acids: CASSLDGAYEQYF. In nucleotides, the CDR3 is TGCGCCAGCAGCTTGGACGGGGCCTACGAGCAGTACTTC.

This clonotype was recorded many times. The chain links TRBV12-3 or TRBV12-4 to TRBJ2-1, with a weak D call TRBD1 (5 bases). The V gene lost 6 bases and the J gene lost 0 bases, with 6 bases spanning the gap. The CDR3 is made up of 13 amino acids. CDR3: CASSRDSYNEQFF. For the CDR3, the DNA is TGTGCCAGCAGCAGGGACTCCTACAATGAGCAGTTCTTC.

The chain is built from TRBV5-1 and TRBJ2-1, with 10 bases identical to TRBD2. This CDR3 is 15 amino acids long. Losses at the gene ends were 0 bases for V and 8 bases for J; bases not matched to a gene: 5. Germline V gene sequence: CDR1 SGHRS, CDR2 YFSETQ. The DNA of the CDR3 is TGCGCCAGCAGCTTGGCGCCTAGCGGGAGTTATGAGCAGTTCTTC. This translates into CASSLAPSGSYEQFF.

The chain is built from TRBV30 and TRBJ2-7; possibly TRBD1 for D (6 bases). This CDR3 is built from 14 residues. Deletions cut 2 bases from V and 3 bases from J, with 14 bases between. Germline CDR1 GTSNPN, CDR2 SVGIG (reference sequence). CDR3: CAWSLGGRNYEQYF. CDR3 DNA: TGTGCCTGGAGTCTAGGGGGAAGGAACTACGAGCAGTACTTC.

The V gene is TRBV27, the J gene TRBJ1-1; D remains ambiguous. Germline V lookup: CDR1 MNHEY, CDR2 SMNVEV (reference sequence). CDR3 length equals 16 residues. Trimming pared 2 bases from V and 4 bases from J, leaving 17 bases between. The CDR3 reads CASSLVGGVRGTEAFF. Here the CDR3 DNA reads TGTGCCAGCAGTTTAGTGGGCGGGGTTAGAGGCACTGAAGCTTTCTTT.

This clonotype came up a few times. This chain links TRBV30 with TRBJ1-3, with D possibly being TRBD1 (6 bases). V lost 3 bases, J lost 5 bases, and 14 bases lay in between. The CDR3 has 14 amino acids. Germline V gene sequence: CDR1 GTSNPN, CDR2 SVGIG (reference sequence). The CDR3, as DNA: TGTGCCTGGAGCAGAACAGGGAGTCGAAACACCATATATTTT. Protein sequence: CAWSRTGSRNTIYF. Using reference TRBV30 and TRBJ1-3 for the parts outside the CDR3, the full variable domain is SQTIHQWPATLVQPVGSPLSLECTVEGTSNPNLYWYRQAAGRGLQLLFYSVGIGQISSEVPQNLSASRPQDRQFILSSKKLLLSDSGFYLCAWSRTGSRNTIYFGEGSWLTVV.

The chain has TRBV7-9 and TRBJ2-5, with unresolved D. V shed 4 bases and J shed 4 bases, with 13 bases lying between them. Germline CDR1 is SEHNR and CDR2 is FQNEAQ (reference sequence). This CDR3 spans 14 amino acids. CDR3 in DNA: TGTGCCAGCAGCTCAGAGCACTTTTTAGAGACCCAGTACTTC. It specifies CASSSEHFLETQYF.

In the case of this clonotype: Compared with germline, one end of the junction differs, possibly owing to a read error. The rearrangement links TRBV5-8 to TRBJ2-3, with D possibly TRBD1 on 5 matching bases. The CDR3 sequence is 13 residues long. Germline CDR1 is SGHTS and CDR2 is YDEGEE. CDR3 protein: CARSSGSADTQYF. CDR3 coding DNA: TGTGCCAGGAGCTCAGGGTCGGCAGATACGCAGTATTTT.

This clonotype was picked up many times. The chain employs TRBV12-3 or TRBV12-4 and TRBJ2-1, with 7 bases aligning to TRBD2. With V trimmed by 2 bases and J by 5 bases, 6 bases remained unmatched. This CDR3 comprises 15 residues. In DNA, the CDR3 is TGTGCCAGCAGTTTATCCGGGGGGAACAACAATGAGCAGTTCTTC. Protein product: CASSLSGGNNNEQFF.

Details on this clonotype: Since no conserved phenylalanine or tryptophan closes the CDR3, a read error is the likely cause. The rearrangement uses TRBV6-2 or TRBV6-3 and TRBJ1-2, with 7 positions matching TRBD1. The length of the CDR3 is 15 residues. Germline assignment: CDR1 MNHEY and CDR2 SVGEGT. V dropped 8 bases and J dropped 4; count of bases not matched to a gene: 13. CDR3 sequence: CASGRIQGNGYGYTS. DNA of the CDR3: TGTGCCAGCGGTCGGATACAGGGGAACGGCTATGGCTACACCTCC.

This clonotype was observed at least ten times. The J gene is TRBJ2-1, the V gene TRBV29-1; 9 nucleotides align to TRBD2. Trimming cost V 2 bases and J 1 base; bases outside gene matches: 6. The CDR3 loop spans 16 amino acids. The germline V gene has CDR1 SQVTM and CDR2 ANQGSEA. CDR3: CSVELGLALSYNEQFF. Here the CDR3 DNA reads TGCAGCGTTGAATTAGGACTAGCGCTATCCTACAATGAGCAGTTCTTC.

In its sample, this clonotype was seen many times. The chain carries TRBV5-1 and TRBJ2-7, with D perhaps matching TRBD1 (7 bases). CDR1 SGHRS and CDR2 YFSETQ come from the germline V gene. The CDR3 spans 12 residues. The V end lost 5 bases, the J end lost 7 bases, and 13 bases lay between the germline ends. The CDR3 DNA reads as TGCGCCAGCAGTCATCCAGGGGGGGAGCAGTACTTC. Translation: CASSHPGGEQYF.

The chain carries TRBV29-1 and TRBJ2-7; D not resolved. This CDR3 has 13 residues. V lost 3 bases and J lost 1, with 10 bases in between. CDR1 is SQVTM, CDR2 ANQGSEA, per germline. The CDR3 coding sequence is TGCAGCGTTGATACTTGGGGATCCTACGAGCAGTACTTC. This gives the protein CSVDTWGSYEQYF.

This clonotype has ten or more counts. For the CDR3, the DNA is TGTGCCAGCAGTCCTGCGGGGCACCCTAAGTCGTTCGGTGAGCAGTTCTTC. It encodes CASSPAGHPKSFGEQFF. This chain uses TRBV28 with TRBJ2-1; a weak D match, TRBD2 (6 bases). Germline CDR1 reads MDHEN; CDR2 reads SYDVKM. Trimming stripped 5 bases from V and 9 bases from J, with 26 bases between. This CDR3 has 17 residues.

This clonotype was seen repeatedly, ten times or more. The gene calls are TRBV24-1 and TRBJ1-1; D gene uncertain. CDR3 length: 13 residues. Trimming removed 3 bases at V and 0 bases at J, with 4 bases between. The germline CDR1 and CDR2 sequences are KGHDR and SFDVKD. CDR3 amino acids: CATSDAVNTEAFF. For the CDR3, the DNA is TGTGCCACCAGTGATGCCGTGAACACTGAAGCTTTCTTT.

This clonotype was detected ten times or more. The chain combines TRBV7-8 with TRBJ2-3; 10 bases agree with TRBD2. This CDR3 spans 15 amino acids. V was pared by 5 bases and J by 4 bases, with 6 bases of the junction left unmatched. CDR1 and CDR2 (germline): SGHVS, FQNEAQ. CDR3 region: CASSTRTSGPDTQYF. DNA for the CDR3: TGTGCCAGCAGCACTCGGACTAGCGGCCCAGATACGCAGTATTTT.

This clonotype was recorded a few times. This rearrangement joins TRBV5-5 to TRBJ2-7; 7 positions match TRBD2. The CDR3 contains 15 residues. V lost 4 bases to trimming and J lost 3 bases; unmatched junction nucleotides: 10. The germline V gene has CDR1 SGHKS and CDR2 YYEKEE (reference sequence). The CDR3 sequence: CASSVTGTTYYEQYF. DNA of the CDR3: TGTGCCAGCAGCGTAACCGGGACTACCTACTACGAGCAGTACTTC.

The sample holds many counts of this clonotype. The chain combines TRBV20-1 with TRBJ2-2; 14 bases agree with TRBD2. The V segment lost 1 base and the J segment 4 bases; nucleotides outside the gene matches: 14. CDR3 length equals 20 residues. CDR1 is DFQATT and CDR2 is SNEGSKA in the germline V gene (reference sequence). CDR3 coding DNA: TGCAGTGCTAGAGTCGGGACTAGCGGGGGTTACGTTTGGGGCACCGGGGAGCTGTTTTTT. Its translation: CSARVGTSGGYVWGTGELFF.

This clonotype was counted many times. As DNA, the CDR3 is TGTGCCACCAGCAGAGATCGGTTAGTCAGTCAGTACTTC. Its translation: CATSRDRLVSQYF. The chain links TRBV15 to TRBJ2-7; D is unresolved. CDR3 length: 13 amino acids. Germline V gene data show CDR1 as LNHNV and CDR2 as YYDKDF (reference sequence). V was pared by 0 bases and J by 10 bases, with 13 bases between.

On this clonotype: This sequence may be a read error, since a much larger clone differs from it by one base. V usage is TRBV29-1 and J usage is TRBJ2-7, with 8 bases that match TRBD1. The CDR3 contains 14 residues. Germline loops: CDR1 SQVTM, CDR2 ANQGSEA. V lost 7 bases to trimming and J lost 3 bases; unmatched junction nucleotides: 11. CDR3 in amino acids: CSAGRTGSYYEQYF. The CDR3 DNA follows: TGCAGCGCTGGGCGGACAGGGTCATACTACGAGCAGTACTTC.

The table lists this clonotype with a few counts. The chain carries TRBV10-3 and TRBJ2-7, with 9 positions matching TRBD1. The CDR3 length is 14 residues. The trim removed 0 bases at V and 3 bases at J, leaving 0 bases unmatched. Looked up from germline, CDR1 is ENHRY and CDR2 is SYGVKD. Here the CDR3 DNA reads TGTGCCATCAGTGAGTCGACAGGGGGCTACGAGCAGTACTTC. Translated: CAISESTGGYEQYF.

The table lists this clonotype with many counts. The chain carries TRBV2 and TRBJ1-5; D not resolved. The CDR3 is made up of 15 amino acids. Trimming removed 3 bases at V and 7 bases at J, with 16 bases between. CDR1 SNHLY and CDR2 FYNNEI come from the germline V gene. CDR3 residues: CASSDGRAGGQPQHF. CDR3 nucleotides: TGTGCCAGCAGTGATGGGCGGGCAGGAGGACAGCCCCAGCATTTT. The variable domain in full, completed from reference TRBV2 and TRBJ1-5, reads EPEVTQTPSHQVTQMGQEVILRCVPISNHLYFYWYRQILGQKVEFLVSFYNNEISEKSEIFDDQFSVERPDGSNFTLKIRSTKLEDSAMYFCASSDGRAGGQPQHFGDGTRLSIL.

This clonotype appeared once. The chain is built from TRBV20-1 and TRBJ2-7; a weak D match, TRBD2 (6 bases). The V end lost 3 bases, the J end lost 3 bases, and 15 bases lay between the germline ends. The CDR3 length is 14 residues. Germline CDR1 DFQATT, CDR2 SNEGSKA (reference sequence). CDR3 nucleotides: TGCAGTGCTAGTGCGGCGGGAACTTACTACGAGCAGTACTTC. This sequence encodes CSASAAGTYYEQYF.

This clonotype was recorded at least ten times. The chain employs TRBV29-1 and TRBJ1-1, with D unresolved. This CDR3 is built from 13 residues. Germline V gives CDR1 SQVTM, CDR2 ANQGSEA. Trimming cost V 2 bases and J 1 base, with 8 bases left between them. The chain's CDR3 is CSVERRANTEAFF. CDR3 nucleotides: TGCAGCGTTGAAAGAAGGGCGAACACTGAAGCTTTCTTT.

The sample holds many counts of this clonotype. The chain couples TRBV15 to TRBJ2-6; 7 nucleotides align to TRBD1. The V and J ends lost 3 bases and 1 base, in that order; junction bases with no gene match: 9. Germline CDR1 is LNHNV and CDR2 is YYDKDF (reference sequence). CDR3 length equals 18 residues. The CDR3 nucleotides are TGTGCCACCAGCAGGATCCGGGACAGTTATTCTGGGGCCAACGTCCTGACTTTC. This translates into CATSRIRDSYSGANVLTF.

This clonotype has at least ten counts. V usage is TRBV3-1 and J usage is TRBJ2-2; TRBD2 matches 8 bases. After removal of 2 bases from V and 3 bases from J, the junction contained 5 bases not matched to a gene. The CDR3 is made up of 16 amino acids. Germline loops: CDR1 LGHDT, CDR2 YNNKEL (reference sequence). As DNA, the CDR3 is TGTGCCAGCAGCCAAAGACTAGCGCTGTACACCGGGGAGCTGTTTTTT. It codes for CASSQRLALYTGELFF.

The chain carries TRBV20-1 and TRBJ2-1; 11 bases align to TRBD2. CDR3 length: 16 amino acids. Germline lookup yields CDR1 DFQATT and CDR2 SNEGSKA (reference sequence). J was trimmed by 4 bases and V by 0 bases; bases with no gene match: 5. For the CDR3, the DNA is TGCAGTGCTAGAGATTTTAGCGGGAGGGCTTACAATGAGCAGTTCTTC. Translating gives CSARDFSGRAYNEQFF.

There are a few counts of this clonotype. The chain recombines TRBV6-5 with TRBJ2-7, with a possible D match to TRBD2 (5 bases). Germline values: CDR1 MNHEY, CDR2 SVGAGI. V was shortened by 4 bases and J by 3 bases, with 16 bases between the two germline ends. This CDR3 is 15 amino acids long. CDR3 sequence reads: CASSSLWRANYEQYF. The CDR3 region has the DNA TGTGCCAGCAGTTCCCTCTGGCGGGCCAACTACGAGCAGTACTTC.

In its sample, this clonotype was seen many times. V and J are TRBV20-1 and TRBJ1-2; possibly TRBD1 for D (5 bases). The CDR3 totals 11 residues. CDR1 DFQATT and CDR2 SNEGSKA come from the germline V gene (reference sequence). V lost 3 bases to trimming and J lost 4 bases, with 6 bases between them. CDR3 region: CSARGVYGYTF. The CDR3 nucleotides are TGCAGTGCTAGGGGGGTCTATGGCTACACCTTC.

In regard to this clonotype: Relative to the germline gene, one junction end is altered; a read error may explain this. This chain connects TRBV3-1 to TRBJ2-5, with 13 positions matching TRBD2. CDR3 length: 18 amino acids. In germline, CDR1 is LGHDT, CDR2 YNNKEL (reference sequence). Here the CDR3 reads CAISPGLAGSSYQETQYF. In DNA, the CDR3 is TGTGCCATCAGCCCGGGACTAGCGGGGAGCTCGTACCAAGAGACCCAGTACTTC.